This TCR beta chain is drawn from a study of monozygotic twins with inflammatory bowel disease. Whole blood without T cell sorting served as the source of isolated total RNA. Researchers used template switching to add UMIs featuring a 6-nucleotide sample barcode. From its re-call of the 5' RACE reads, TCRdb lists each CDR3 protein once, without DNA. This table lists 88,000 or so distinct CDR3 sequences. Sequenced material: blood. The sequence came from a human donor with ulcerative colitis or Crohn's disease, or a healthy co-twin of an affected twin (not recorded which).

The CDR3 loop is CASRRNYNEQFF. The chain combines TRBV3-1 with TRBJ2-1. CDR1 LGHDT and CDR2 YNNKEL come from the germline V gene (reference sequence). The CDR3 has 12 amino acids.